Detailed here is one T cell receptor beta chain. The data were taken from a study of cytomegalovirus exposure and HLA in healthy donors. Germline-derived CDR1 and CDR2 are MGHDK and SYGVNS. This CDR3 region has 12 residues. The V segment lost 6 bases and the J segment 2 bases; nucleotides outside the gene matches: 1. PCR primers comprised 60 Vbeta and 13 Jbeta primers. The table came from immunoSEQ multiplex PCR; TCRdb's copy has only in-frame clones and leaves some out. The sample holds approximately 86,000 clones, around 70% seen once. The chain recombines TRBV25-1 with TRBJ2-7; TRBD1 matches at 7 bases. The sequence was obtained from a man aged 55 to 69 in good health and CMV-seronegative. The source material was PBMCs. CDR3 sequence (DNA): TGTGCCAGCAGAGGGGGCACCTACGAGCAGTACTTC. Protein: CASRGGTYEQYF.